This T cell receptor (beta chain) emerged from a study of blood T cell repertoires in COVID-19. Across the study: T cells, B-cell-depleted T cells, or PBMCs provided the cDNA or gDNA that served as material.

Sequencing used immunoSEQ multiplex PCR; TCRdb keeps in-frame clones, though not all of them. This table has 40,000 or so clones, around four fifths appearing once. Per the germline V gene, CDR1 is SGHDN and CDR2 is FVKESK. The CDR3 has 16 residues. Trimming took off 0 bases at V and 3 bases at J, with 14 bases between the two ends. V is TRBV14 and J is TRBJ1-2, with D possibly being TRBD1 (6 bases). What was sequenced was peripheral blood. The origin of this receptor is a man aged 50 to 59 with active COVID-19. The CDR3 DNA is TGTGCCAGCAGCCAAGATCTGCAGGCAGGGGACTATGGCTACACCTTC. Translated: CASSQDLQAGDYGYTF.